This T cell receptor (beta chain) was retrieved from a study of blood T cells in healthy people across ages. The CDR3 consists of 13 residues. Deletions cut 6 bases from V and 7 bases from J, with 13 bases between. Next came a second PCR, run for 7 to 11 cycles, which used a sample-barcoded 5' primer along with a J-beta primer mix. One entry per CDR3 protein results from TCRdb running MiXCR on the 5' RACE reads. The top ten hold less than 15% of the sample, which has about 1.1 million distinct CDR3 sequences, 30% to 40% seen once. General study findings and limits: Naive and antigen-experienced cells could not be conclusively compared, given unsorted PBMCs.

At least 5 micrograms of total RNA were extracted per sample. As to this clonotype: What it binds is unknown.

The sequence derives from a man between 18 and 35 years old in good health. The chain links TRBV12-3 or TRBV12-4 to TRBJ1-5, with D unresolved. Source material: blood. For the CDR3, the DNA is TGTGCCAGCAGCGCATCTCGGGGACAGCCCCAGCATTTT. Translated: CASSASRGQPQHF.